Following are 25 T cell receptor beta chains from one sample sequenced in a study of blood T cell repertoires in COVID-19. The protocol was immunoSEQ multiplex PCR, while the TCRdb copy is restricted to in-frame clones and leaves out a portion. Among approximately 84,000 clones listed, nearly 85% were seen once. Source material: peripheral blood. All receptors come from a woman of 80 years or more with acute or convalescent COVID-19.

J is TRBJ1-1 and V is TRBV5-1; 11 positions agree with TRBD1. This CDR3 is 14 amino acids long. V gave up 6 bases and J gave up 3 bases; unmatched junction bases: 4. CDR1 and CDR2 from the germline V gene are SGHRS and YFSETQ. The CDR3 DNA reads as TGCGCCAGCACGAGGGACAGGGGGTACACTGAAGCTTTCTTT. Translation gives CASTRDRGYTEAFF.

V is TRBV4-3 and J is TRBJ2-1, with TRBD1 matching over 9 bases. The length of the CDR3 is 15 residues. V shed 3 bases, J shed 8 bases, and the junction held 8 bases outside the gene matches. In germline, CDR1 is LGHNA, CDR2 YSLEER. CDR3: CASSHRQGGGDEQFF. Written as DNA, the CDR3 is TGCGCCAGCAGCCACCGACAGGGGGGAGGGGATGAGCAGTTCTTC.

The sample holds a few counts of this clone. The V and J genes are TRBV6-4 and TRBJ2-1; D call uncertain. Trimming stripped 0 bases from V and 4 bases from J, with 7 bases between. The CDR3 consists of 14 residues. Germline V gene data show CDR1 as MRHNA and CDR2 as SNTAGT. In nucleotides, the CDR3 is TGTGCCAGCAGTGACTCGGGCGAATACAATGAGCAGTTCTTC. It encodes CASSDSGEYNEQFF.

This clone was observed at least ten times. The chain is built from TRBV5-5 and TRBJ1-5, with a possible D match to TRBD1 (6 bases). Trimming shortened V by 5 bases and J by 7 bases, and 16 bases separated the two germline ends. The germline V gene encodes CDR1 SGHKS and CDR2 YYEKEE (reference sequence). CDR3 length equals 14 residues. The DNA for the CDR3 is TGTGCCAGCAGTCCGGGGGGGCGAGACCAGCCCCAGCATTTT. Amino acids: CASSPGGRDQPQHF.

The chain joins TRBV15 to TRBJ2-1, with TRBD1 matching over 8 bases. The trim removed 3 bases at V and 3 bases at J, leaving 4 bases unmatched. The CDR3 runs 15 residues. Germline CDR1 reads LNHNV; CDR2 reads YYDKDF (reference sequence). CDR3 sequence: CATSRGQENYNEQFF. CDR3 DNA: TGTGCCACCAGCAGGGGACAGGAGAACTACAATGAGCAGTTCTTC.

This clone was recorded a few times. The chain combines TRBV28 with TRBJ2-7, with 11 bases matching TRBD1. The CDR3 sequence is 15 residues long. Germline V gene lookup returns CDR1 MDHEN and CDR2 SYDVKM. With 6 bases clipped from V and 7 bases from J, the junction kept 11 bases outside the gene matches. The DNA for the CDR3 is TGTGCCAGCAGCTGGACAGGGGGCGGGCTGAGAGAGCAGTACTTC. It specifies CASSWTGGGLREQYF.

CDR3 region: CASSGNRLRNTGELFF. In nucleotides, the CDR3 is TGTGCCAGCAGTGGAAACAGGCTACGGAACACCGGGGAGCTGTTTTTT. The rearrangement joins TRBV6-1 to TRBJ2-2, with a tentative D call TRBD1 (5 bases). The CDR3 runs to 16 residues. The germline V gene encodes CDR1 MNHNS and CDR2 SASEGT. V was clipped by 4 bases and J by 1 base, with 13 bases between them.

The chain uses TRBV5-1 and TRBJ2-4; 7 bases are shared with TRBD2. Germline trimming cut 0 bases from V and 7 bases from J; bases unmatched to any gene: 7. CDR1 and CDR2 from the germline V gene are SGHRS and YFSETQ. This CDR3 has 15 residues. The DNA of the CDR3 is TGCGCCAGCAGCTTGGCCGGGCAGGGAGGGAACATTCAGTACTTC. The encoded protein is CASSLAGQGGNIQYF.

This clone showed up many times. This chain uses TRBV6-1 with TRBJ1-4; 7 bases are shared with TRBD1. This CDR3 contains 16 residues. The V gene's germline CDR1 is MNHNS and CDR2 SASEGT. Trimming removed 2 bases from V and 0 bases from J; junction bases left unmatched: 3. The CDR3 nucleotides read TGTGCCAGCAGTGAACAGGGGGGCACAACTAATGAAAAACTGTTTTTT. Protein sequence: CASSEQGGTTNEKLFF.

J is TRBJ2-7 and V is TRBV11-2, with D unclear. Germline-derived CDR1 and CDR2 are SGHAT and FQNNGV. The CDR3 extends over 15 amino acids. Trimming cost V 5 bases and J 3 bases, with 17 bases left between them. The CDR3 is CASSPMLGSIYEQYF. CDR3 sequence (DNA): TGTGCCAGCAGCCCTATGCTGGGCAGTATCTACGAGCAGTACTTC. The complete variable domain, with remaining parts taken from reference TRBV11-2 and TRBJ2-7, reads EAGVAQSPRYKIIEKRQSVAFWCNPISGHATLYWYQQILGQGPKLLIQFQNNGVVDDSQLPKDRFSAERLKGVDSTLKIQPAKLEDSAVYLCASSPMLGSIYEQYFGPGTRLTVT.

The chain links TRBV27 to TRBJ2-7, with 8 bases matching TRBD2. Trimming took 2 bases from V and 3 from J; bases not matched to a gene: 6. The CDR3 has 15 residues. Germline CDR1 is MNHEY and CDR2 is SMNVEV (reference sequence). The CDR3 is CASSLSGRGYYEQYF. CDR3 nucleotides: TGTGCCAGCAGTTTAAGCGGGAGAGGGTACTACGAGCAGTACTTC.

The genes are TRBV4-3 and TRBJ2-2, with TRBD1 matching over 9 bases. The ends lost 2 bases at V and 6 bases at J; junction bases unmatched: 4. CDR3 length equals 15 residues. Germline lookup yields CDR1 LGHNA and CDR2 YSLEER. This CDR3 is CASSQWDRESGELFF. CDR3 nucleotides: TGCGCCAGCAGCCAATGGGACAGGGAATCCGGGGAGCTGTTTTTT.

The chain links TRBV25-1 to TRBJ1-5, with 9 bases fitting TRBD1. This CDR3 has 12 amino acids. Germline values: CDR1 MGHDK, CDR2 SYGVNS. With 9 bases clipped from V and 6 bases from J, the junction kept 3 bases outside the gene matches. The CDR3 coding sequence is TGTGCCAGTACAGGGGGCCCTCAGCCCCAGCATTTT. It codes for CASTGGPQPQHF. Full variable domain (missing parts from reference TRBV25-1 and TRBJ1-5): EADIYQTPRYLVIGTGKKITLECSQTMGHDKMYWYQQDPGMELHLIHYSYGVNSTEKGDLSSESTVSRIRTEHFPLTLESARPSHTSQYLCASTGGPQPQHFGDGTRLSIL.

This clone showed up just a few times. The chain has TRBV29-1 and TRBJ2-5; a weak D match, TRBD1 (6 bases). The CDR3 consists of 13 residues. Germline CDR1 reads SQVTM; CDR2 reads ANQGSEA. The V and J ends lost 3 bases and 4 bases respectively, with 12 bases between them. The CDR3 bases are TGCAGCGTTGATACAGGGTCTTTAGAGACCCAGTACTTC. This encodes CSVDTGSLETQYF.

The V and J genes are TRBV6-6 and TRBJ1-1; perhaps TRBD1 as D (5 bases). Germline V lookup: CDR1 MNHNY, CDR2 SVGAGI (reference sequence). V lost 2 bases and J lost 5, with 15 bases in between. This CDR3 contains 15 residues. DNA of the CDR3: TGTGCCAGCAGTTACGGGGTTGGGGGGAATACTGAAGCTTTCTTT. Translating it yields CASSYGVGGNTEAFF.

J is TRBJ1-5 and V is TRBV12-3 or TRBV12-4, with 7 bases that match TRBD1. The V gene end was trimmed by 7 bases and the J gene end by 4 bases; junction bases not matched to a gene: 4. The CDR3 is made up of 13 amino acids. CDR3 residues: CASNGDRNQPQHF. The CDR3 nucleotides are TGTGCCAGCAATGGGGACAGAAATCAGCCCCAGCATTTT.

This clone appeared a single time. The V and J genes are TRBV28 and TRBJ2-7, with 8 bases aligning to TRBD1. Trimming removed 5 bases from V and 0 bases from J; junction bases left unmatched: 6. CDR1 is MDHEN and CDR2 is SYDVKM in the germline V gene. The CDR3 is 15 residues long. The chain's CDR3 is CASSPPGTGSYEQYF. Here the CDR3 DNA reads TGTGCCAGCAGTCCGCCGGGGACAGGCTCCTACGAGCAGTACTTC.

The chain is built from TRBV11-3 and TRBJ1-3; unclear D gene. CDR1 is SGHNT, CDR2 YENEEA, per germline. This CDR3 is built from 14 residues. Trimming cost V 5 bases and J 4 bases, with 12 bases left between them. Here the CDR3 DNA reads TGTGCCAGCAGCCCCGCGGGCACGGGAAACACCATATATTTT. Amino acids: CASSPAGTGNTIYF.

V usage is TRBV27 and J usage is TRBJ2-7; D gene uncertain. The germline V and J ends were trimmed by 2 bases and 0 bases, with 5 bases remaining between them. CDR3 size: 13 residues. CDR1 is MNHEY and CDR2 is SMNVEV in the germline V gene (reference sequence). CDR3 loop: CASSLVRSYEQYF. The CDR3 nucleotides are TGTGCCAGCAGTTTAGTCCGCTCCTACGAGCAGTACTTC.

The gene calls are TRBV7-8 and TRBJ2-5; 8 nucleotides agree with TRBD1. Germline CDR1 and CDR2: SGHVS and FQNEAQ. The CDR3 is made up of 16 amino acids. The V gene end was trimmed by 7 bases and the J gene end by 4 bases; junction bases not matched to a gene: 14. The CDR3 loop reads CASTSGDRLNGETQYF. The CDR3 DNA follows: TGTGCCAGCACCTCAGGGGACAGGTTAAACGGAGAGACCCAGTACTTC. Complete variable domain (other parts from reference TRBV7-8 and TRBJ2-5): GAGVSQSPRYKVAKRGQDVALRCDPISGHVSLFWYQQALGQGPEFLTYFQNEAQLDKSGLPSDRFFAERPEGSVSTLKIQRTQQEDSAVYLCASTSGDRLNGETQYFGPGTRLLVL.

V gene TRBV6-4 combines with J gene TRBJ2-7; the match to TRBD2 covers 8 bases. Trimming at V came to 6 bases and at J to 4 bases, leaving 14 bases not matched to a gene. This CDR3 region has 16 residues. CDR1 MRHNA and CDR2 SNTAGT come from the germline V gene. The CDR3 reads CASSRGGAGRAYEQYF. CDR3 nucleotide sequence: TGTGCCAGCAGCCGAGGTGGTGCCGGGAGGGCATACGAGCAGTACTTC.

The chain employs TRBV6-5 and TRBJ2-7, with 7 nucleotides matching TRBD1. V lost 2 bases and J lost 1; bases outside the gene matches: 8. Germline loops: CDR1 MNHEY, CDR2 SVGAGI. CDR3 length: 16 amino acids. The CDR3 sequence: CASSYDNPGQSYEQYF. The DNA for the CDR3 is TGTGCCAGCAGTTACGATAATCCGGGACAGTCCTACGAGCAGTACTTC.

This chain links TRBV2 with TRBJ2-6, with TRBD2 as a possible D gene (6 bases). Germline V gives CDR1 SNHLY, CDR2 FYNNEI. This CDR3 has 16 residues. V was shortened by 4 bases and J by 0 bases, with 10 bases between the two germline ends. CDR3 nucleotides: TGTGCCAGCAGTGCGGGAGTCTCCTCTGGGGCCAACGTCCTGACTTTC. Translation: CASSAGVSSGANVLTF. The full variable domain, rest sourced from reference TRBV2 and TRBJ2-6, is EPEVTQTPSHQVTQMGQEVILRCVPISNHLYFYWYRQILGQKVEFLVSFYNNEISEKSEIFDDQFSVERPDGSNFTLKIRSTKLEDSAMYFCASSAGVSSGANVLTFGAGSRLTVL.

The rearrangement joins TRBV6-1 to TRBJ2-7; possible D gene TRBD1, 6 bases. Trimming shortened V by 0 bases and J by 3 bases, and 15 bases separated the two germline ends. Looked up from germline, CDR1 is MNHNS and CDR2 is SASEGT. There are 16 residues in the CDR3. For the CDR3, the DNA is TGTGCCAGCAGTGAAGCGATGGGGGCGGGCTACTACGAGCAGTACTTC. It translates to CASSEAMGAGYYEQYF.

V is TRBV11-2 and J is TRBJ2-5; D is unclear. Germline V lookup: CDR1 SGHAT, CDR2 FQNNGV. Trimming left V 2 bases short and J 4 bases short, with 14 bases between. The CDR3 runs 15 residues. The CDR3 reads CASSLNDIEGETQYF. The CDR3 coding sequence is TGTGCCAGCAGCTTAAATGACATTGAAGGAGAGACCCAGTACTTC.